This TCR beta chain stems from a study of CD8+CD57+ T cells in acquired aplastic anemia. Study-level background: Sorted CD4+ and CD8+ cells yielded approximately 3.4 ug of DNA on average. Read counts for CD4+ cells (from healthy donors) averaged approximately 11 million. Study-wide points: Patients and controls had in common 25 to 30 CD8+ CDR3 sequences. Statistical testing detected no significant gap in CD8+ Simpson's diversity between patients and controls.

V was trimmed by 2 bases and J by 6 bases, leaving 13 bases between them. Germline V gives CDR1 ENHRY, CDR2 SYGVKD. This CDR3 spans 15 amino acids. In regard to this clonotype: The antigen is not known.

The TCR beta profiling, which covered VDJ combination and CDR3 sequence, was carried out using genomic DNA as the template. TCRdb reanalysed the reads using MiXCR and keeps one entry per CDR3 protein. Of about 210,000 distinct CDR3 sequences detected, about a third appear once; the ten largest clones hold 1% to 1.3%. Specimen: sorted CD4+, CD8+, or CD8+CD57+ T cells (not recorded which) from PBMCs. This clonotype originated in a human donor in good health, serving as a control. The V gene is TRBV10-3, the J gene TRBJ1-4, with D hard to call. The CDR3 nucleotides read TGTGCCATCAGTGAGGACGGGTGGGGTTATGAAAAACTGTTTTTT. This translates into CAISEDGWGYEKLFF.